This TCR beta chain stems from a study of cytomegalovirus exposure and HLA in healthy donors. Whereas donors were nominally healthy upon sampling, unrecorded immune exposures were probable. Vbeta (60) and Jbeta (13) primers were used in the PCR. Generated by immunoSEQ multiplex PCR, the TCRdb table keeps only in-frame clones and is missing some. The sample gives about 130,000 clones, around 84% of which show up once; just under 3% is in the top ten. V shed 5 bases, J shed 7 bases, and the junction held 12 bases outside the gene matches. CDR1 is SGDLS, CDR2 YYNGEE, per germline. The CDR3 consists of 16 residues. Study findings and constraints: Listed as cytomegalovirus-associated were 150 to 200 TCR beta chains.

Notes on this clone: Its antigen is not known.

The rearrangement links TRBV9 to TRBJ2-1; 10 bases match TRBD2. This clonotype was sampled from a woman aged 18 to 35 in good health and CMV-seropositive. Sample: PBMCs. The CDR3 nucleotides read TGTGCCAGCAGTTACTTAACGGGACTAGCGATGAATGAGCAGTTCTTC. Translation gives CASSYLTGLAMNEQFF.